This T cell receptor (beta chain) appears in the sequencing data of a study of long-term antiretroviral therapy in people with HIV. Study-wide results and limits: It was observed that HIV repertoires exhibited narrower CDR3 length ranges than controls.

CDR3 size: 16 residues. The ends lost 6 bases at V and 0 bases at J; junction bases unmatched: 8. Germline V gives CDR1 SEHNR, CDR2 FQNEAQ (reference sequence). It was version v3.0 of the immunoSEQ assay that was run at survey level. Measured with immunoSEQ multiplex PCR; TCRdb has only the in-frame clones, and not every one. Found here are around 15,000 clones, around 84% of them singletons; the top ten hold 7% to 10%. Regarding this clone: Antigen specificity is unknown.

Ahead of DNA extraction, samples held about 0.95-11 million cryopreserved PBMC each. The sequence was obtained from a man between 18 and 35 years old with HIV. The V gene is TRBV7-9, the J gene TRBJ1-1, with 9 bases fitting TRBD1. The sequenced sample was unsorted PBMCs, obtained 0.1 years after starting antiretroviral therapy. The CDR3 DNA reads as TGTGCCAGCAGGTTAACCGGGACAGGGCTGAACACTGAAGCTTTCTTT. Its protein product is CASRLTGTGLNTEAFF.